This T cell receptor (beta chain) was sequenced during a study of blood T cell repertoires in COVID-19. Profiled with immunoSEQ multiplex PCR; TCRdb holds only in-frame clones, not every one. The sample holds 200,000 to 250,000 clones, 82% seen once. This clonotype was obtained from a woman aged 18-29 years with acute or convalescent COVID-19. The sequenced sample consisted of peripheral blood.

CDR3 in DNA: TGTGCCAGCAGTCGGACGGGCAGGGCCCCTGAAGCTTTCTTT. Amino acids: CASSRTGRAPEAFF. The genes are TRBV9 and TRBJ1-1; the D gene is possibly TRBD1 (5 bases). With 5 bases removed from V and 6 bases from J, the gap between germline ends came to 17 bases. The CDR3 is 14 amino acids. Looked up from germline, CDR1 is SGDLS and CDR2 is YYNGEE.